This TCR beta chain was profiled in a study of blood T cell repertoires in COVID-19. Across the study: Sites across the United States, Italy and Spain contributed samples from acute and convalescent COVID-19. The cDNA or gDNA used as material had been derived from T cells, B-cell-depleted T cells, or PBMCs.

Assignment of participants to cohorts was predicated upon participant-reported clinical history. Original data processing: By means of reference gene primer amplification, nucleated cell counts were estimated. Clones were read by immunoSEQ multiplex PCR, and TCRdb kept only the in-frame ones, dropping some. That table furnishes V, J and clone size, whereas the DNA furnished D and trimming. In the table there are under 450,000 clones, about 89% of which are singletons. Sample: PBMCs or T cells enriched from blood (not recorded which). The TCR was taken from a man aged 30-40 years who had recovered from COVID-19.

CDR3 coding DNA: TGTGCCAGCGGACAGAGTCATTTGAACACTGAAGCTTTCTTT. Its translation: CASGQSHLNTEAFF. The chain joins TRBV19 to TRBJ1-1, with D perhaps matching TRBD1 (6 bases). V lost 9 bases to trimming and J lost 0 bases, with 14 bases between them. This CDR3 has 14 amino acids. Germline CDR1 is LNHDA and CDR2 is SQIVND (reference sequence).